The 4 T cell receptor beta chains below all came from one sample that was sequenced in a study of neurological immune-mediated disorders. Indicated time point: longitudinal time-point 1 (baseline). TCRdb re-called the 5' RACE reads with MiXCR, one entry per CDR3 protein. The sample lists tens of thousands of distinct CDR3 sequences; around 13% were seen once. The source material was PBMCs. These receptors were collected from a female donor with HTLV-1-associated myelopathy (HAM/TSP).

This clonotype was picked up many times. The rearrangement joins TRBV11-2 to TRBJ2-3; D gene ambiguous. Germline V gene sequence: CDR1 SGHAT, CDR2 FQNNGV. CDR3 length: 12 amino acids. The V gene lost 2 bases and the J gene lost 7 bases, with 7 bases spanning the gap. The CDR3, as DNA: TGTGCCAGCAGCTTATCCCAATATACGCAGTATTTT. This encodes CASSLSQYTQYF.

At least ten counts were recorded for this clonotype. Germline and junction disagree at one end, which may indicate a read error. The rearrangement joins TRBV29-1 to TRBJ2-3, with D unclear. Germline lookup yields CDR1 SQVTM and CDR2 ANQGSEA. The CDR3 spans 12 residues. In DNA, the CDR3 is TGCAGCGTGGAAGGACCGGCAGATACGCAGTATTTT. Its protein is CSVEGPADTQYF.

The V gene is TRBV6-4, the J gene TRBJ2-1; D may be TRBD1 (5 bases). V was cut by 4 bases and J by 9 bases, with 13 bases left in between. The CDR3 contains 13 residues. Looked up from germline, CDR1 is MRHNA and CDR2 is SNTAGT. Here the CDR3 DNA reads TGTGCCAGCAGTGGGGGCCTCGGGCGTGAGCAGTTCTTC. Its translation: CASSGGLGREQFF.

This clonotype was seen many times. The rearrangement links TRBV5-1 to TRBJ1-3; D ambiguous. Trimming removed 0 bases from V and 0 bases from J, with 4 bases in between. There are 14 residues in the CDR3. Germline CDR1 and CDR2: SGHRS and YFSETQ. This CDR3 is CASSLAASGNTIYF. The CDR3 DNA reads TGCGCCAGCAGCTTGGCCGCCTCTGGAAACACCATATATTTT.